This T cell receptor (beta chain) was identified during a study of cytomegalovirus exposure and HLA in healthy donors (dated by TCRdb to the late 2010s). Background on the whole study: An earlier analysis of 587 of the donors reported approximately 260 Gb of sequence data and 117 million unique TCR beta sequences obtained from 150 million to 200 million T cells. The study profiled the T cell repertoires of 500 to 800 subjects by immunosequencing and related them to cytomegalovirus serostatus. An early release that covered around 590 HLA-typed donors contained about 300 gigabases of sequencing data and 75 million to 100 million unique TCR sequences. High-throughput TCR immunosequencing, statistical association of individual TCRs with disease status, and machine learning were combined to predict cytomegalovirus infection status. Among some 410 genotyped donors of the cohort, an average of about 240,000 unique TCR beta nucleotide sequences was sequenced per donor, of which 15% to 20% were non-productive. A later genetic analysis used genome-wide SNP genotypes for about 60% of the roughly 700 donors, treating that subset as a discovery cohort. Rather than drawing on any new phenotypic data, the later analysis identified candidate immune exposures from TCR beta sequences and the way those sequences occurred across donors. A later analysis re-examined previously published TCR beta repertoires from roughly 720 donors and added high-resolution HLA genotyping to investigate patterns of TCR occurrence. Typing coverage differed by locus: A, B, C, DRB1 and DQB1 were typed in about 629-640 donors, DQA1 in 522, DPA1 in over 600, and DPB1 in about 450. In addition to the first cohort of 650 to 750 subjects, a separate validation cohort of 120 different subjects was used. Alongside the repertoire data, information on donor age, sex, ethnicity and CMV serostatus was compiled. Among the approximately 400 genotyped donors, around 81% belonged to the genetic ancestry cluster associated with self-reported Caucasian donors. A few DR-DQ haplotypes were handled as single units for association and clustering because linkage in the cohort was strong. The study aimed to test whether signatures of past pathogen exposure could be identified by cataloging public T cell receptors. Every repertoire in the discovery cohort had been generated on one and the same sequencing platform. HLA typing included class I and class II loci at four-digit resolution. In an earlier analysis of roughly 580 of the donors, high-throughput TCR beta sequencing was used to judge whether each TCR beta V gene segment behaved as functional or pseudogenic. What the research found in general, with its limitations: In a later genetic analysis, a missense DCLRE1C variant was associated with V-gene and J-gene trimming of TCR beta chains, and the association was replicated in an independent cohort. Presence/absence analyses assumed roughly uniform sequencing depth across donors, an assumption that may not hold. At a false discovery rate of 0.05, a later analysis linked about 16,000 TCR beta sequences to specific HLA alleles. In both the original and validation cohorts, the classifier was reported to diagnose cytomegalovirus status with high specificity and sensitivity. Assigning TCR associations to individual alleles was difficult when HLA alleles, especially DR and DQ, strongly co-occurred. The only immune exposure information available for the cohort was CMV serostatus. Because HLA typing was missing for some donors at each locus, association tests included only the typed subset. In vitro tests confirmed that three of the cytomegalovirus-associated TCR beta chains recognize cytomegalovirus antigens. According to a later genetic analysis, donors in an Asian-associated ancestry cluster had fewer N-insertions in productive TCRs than the approximately 670-donor mean. According to a later analysis, most CMV-associated TCR beta chains appeared to be HLA-restricted, and the HLA associations seemed to be driven largely by CMV exposure. The cohort was sequenced for TCR beta chains only, and without alpha or paired-chain data the features that could be detected were limited. Correlated functional status among segregating V segments might reflect linkage disequilibrium, but an unknown experimental factor could not be ruled out. Some 15 rarely observed V segments, including chromosome 9 orphons, were excluded from the earlier analysis of 550 to 700 of the donors because counts were too low. A further reported finding was that TCR beta sequences accurately predicted the HLA-A and HLA-B alleles for most subjects in the first cohort. A later analysis found that HLA-associated TCR beta chains were more clonally expanded and had lower generation probabilities than equally common non-associated chains. A cluster of highly shared sequence variants was judged likely to represent a technical artifact of the sequencing pipeline. Some IMGT-functional V segments, including TRBV6-2 and TRBV6-3, could not be distinguished by the 87-base-pair reads and were therefore excluded. It was suggested by the authors that the approach could potentially be generalized to other disease states and immunological phenotypes. Most TCR sequences were seen in very few donors, while some public TCRs were found in many individuals. In a later analysis, the rate of TCR association differed among HLA loci, with DRB1 alleles having the most associated TCRs and HLA-C alleles having the fewest. Several of the top co-occurrence clusters appeared to be linked to parvovirus B19, influenza, CMV and Epstein-Barr virus, according to a later analysis. The study gave a list of 150 to 200 TCR beta chains associated with cytomegalovirus. In an earlier analysis of about 540 of the donors, most TCR beta V segments were observed in productive rearrangements about 87% or about 30% of the time, broadly matching IMGT annotations.

The cohort consisted of 600 or so healthy bone marrow donors. All cohort members were sampled while nominally healthy, although unrecorded immune exposures were likely present. The donor tested CMV seronegative and was one of the 352 seronegative cohort members. Each donor provided a peripheral blood sample, and peripheral blood mononuclear cells were used for TCR beta sequencing. The Qiagen DNeasy Blood Extraction Kit was used to extract genomic DNA from the blood cell samples. There are 15 amino acids in the CDR3, from cysteine to phenylalanine inclusive. Only CDR3 DNA remains: 45 bases, in frame from the first base. The CDR1 and CDR2 encoded by the germline V gene (reference sequence) are LNHDA and SQIVND. V lost 5 bases and J lost 11 bases, and the count of bases not matched to a germline gene is 13. Worth noting for this clone: Its binding antigen is unknown. No clone much larger than this one lies a single base away; base qualities are absent.

The library was produced with the immunoSEQ multiplex PCR assay. For the multiplex PCR, a mixture combining 60 forward primers for TCR Vbeta segments and 13 reverse primers for TCR Jbeta segments was used. Amplification of the CDR3 region of rearranged TCR beta genes was performed with a multiplex PCR assay on genomic DNA. Amplified TCR beta libraries were sequenced as 87-base-pair reads on the Illumina HiSeq System. The authors' analysis ran thus. Across the 500 to 750 repertoires, a later analysis counted around 80 million unique TCR beta chains, roughly 11 million of which were shared by at least two donors. Raw reads were error-corrected and collapsed into unique sequences by a nearest-neighbor algorithm in which closely related sequences were merged to remove PCR and sequencing errors. V, D and J gene segments were assigned by aligning CDR3 sequences to IMGT reference sequences. For a sequence to be retained, at least a six-nucleotide match to both a V gene segment and a J gene segment was required. A rearrangement was called productive if the CDR3 had no stop codons and remained in frame with V and J, and every other rearrangement was called non-productive. Following IMGT convention, CDR3 was defined as the stretch from the second conserved V-encoded cysteine up to the conserved J-encoded phenylalanine. In an earlier analysis of more than 550 of the donors, sequences lacking an unambiguous match to a single V gene segment were excluded. In an earlier analysis of around 590 of the donors, a V segment was called functional when productive rearrangements were above 56.7%, and segregating when the standard deviation between donors exceeded 5%. A statistical classification framework was built to diagnose cytomegalovirus status from the catalog of TCR beta chain sequences. In a later analysis, TCR nucleotide sequences were compared against IMGT/GENE-DB human TR gene sequences so that V and J genes could be assigned. A later analysis assigned CDR3 sequences and most-parsimonious VDJ recombination scenarios with the TCRdist pipeline. A later analysis defined each TCR beta chain by its CDR3 amino acid sequence plus V-gene family, and excluded reads lacking a unique V-gene family. In a later analysis, 450 to 600 highly shared, low-generation-probability nucleotide sequences were removed to address suspected cross-contamination and a sequencing artifact. In a later analysis, a clonal expansion index for each public chain was calculated from normalized within-repertoire ranks of inferred template counts. In a later analysis, generation probabilities were computed using a VDJ recombination model fitted to out-of-frame rearrangements, and the results were checked against IGoR. In a later analysis, TCR-TCR, TCR-HLA and TCR-CMV co-occurrence was scored with hypergeometric tests, and a repertoire-size bias correction was applied to TCR pairs. False discovery rates were estimated in a later analysis by permuting HLA or CMV assignments 20 times. In a later analysis, co-occurring TCRs were grouped with DBSCAN, and TCRdist sequence similarity was added when clustering was performed within HLA-allele-positive subsets. Repertoires with fewer than 30,000 or more than 120,000 public chains, plus five repertoires with anomalous nucleotide sharing, were excluded from co-occurrence clustering. In TCRdb, the immuneACCESS table is reduced to in-frame sequences with V and J assigned. These tables do not hold every clone; where another copy was compared, an unresolved V gene accounts for under half, and the others remain unexplained. Clone size and the V and J calls come from that table; the DNA yielded D and trimming. A total of some 180,000 clones appear in this sample, 76% of them only once. The ten biggest clones cover around 1.6% of the sample.

This receptor was taken from a man younger than 30 in good health and CMV-seronegative. Sequences were obtained from PBMCs. The receptor chain draws on TRBV19 and TRBJ1-5, with TRBD1 identical over 9 junction bases. Here the CDR3 is given as CASSLPGTGIFAQHF. The bases are TGTGCCAGTAGTCTTCCCGGGACAGGGATATTTGCCCAGCATTTT.